The rows below give T cell receptor beta chains drawn from one sample of a study of T cells after yellow fever vaccination. TCRdb re-called the 5' RACE reads with MiXCR, one entry per CDR3 protein. The sample consists of 620,000 or so distinct CDR3 sequences, over 9% of them appearing once. The sequences come from PBMCs, collected on the day of the yellow fever booster vaccination. These receptors all stem from a man aged 30 to 45 who received the YFV17D yellow fever vaccine. Each CDR3 is given without its conserved first and last residue. The D gene is left open where the match is weak.

>-|TRBJ1-4|TRBV12-3/TRBV12-4
ASSSGGNEKLF
>-|TRBJ2-7|TRBV7-9
ASSIGQWEQY
>-|TRBJ2-7|TRBV6-2/TRBV6-3
ASSNPPGEEY
>TRBD2|TRBJ2-1|TRBV6-1
ASSEPGRGGPVEQF
>-|TRBJ1-1|TRBV5-1
ASSLGQTNTEAF
>-|TRBJ2-5|TRBV5-1
ASSVLRQGGSLYQETQY
>-|TRBJ2-6|TRBV5-5
ASSLTGSSGANVLT
>-|TRBJ1-5|TRBV20-1
SASPRGAKPQH
>-|TRBJ2-2|TRBV2
ASSEDRDLWPGELF
>TRBD1|TRBJ2-7|TRBV29-1
SVVGPDRGPYEQY
>TRBD1|TRBJ1-2|TRBV4-2
ASGKGQIDYGYT
>TRBD2|TRBJ2-1|TRBV6-5
ASSYSGGSGDEQF
>TRBD2|TRBJ2-1|TRBV28
ASSPSGASGLI
>TRBD2|TRBJ2-4|TRBV4-1
ASSQDKYDGTSGLAKNIQY
>-|TRBJ2-3|TRBV29-1
SGSDGTDTQY
>-|TRBJ2-7|TRBV25-1
ASNTGETDYEQY
>-|TRBJ2-1|TRBV29-1
SVEHQRDNEQF
>TRBD2|TRBJ2-7|TRBV15
ATSRGLKAAEQY
>TRBD2|TRBJ2-1|TRBV6-5
ASSYSSGSFQNEQF
>-|TRBJ2-6|TRBV12-3/TRBV12-4
ASSTRDYPSRGGANVLT
>-|TRBJ2-1|TRBV20-1
SALRIGLNNEQF
>-|TRBJ2-7|TRBV5-8
ASSLGDRGAYEQY
>TRBD2|TRBJ2-7|TRBV29-1
SVEWTSGSYEQY
>TRBD2|TRBJ2-1|TRBV19
ASSPLAGGGKGNEQF
>TRBD1|TRBJ2-1|TRBV27
ASSAGTASYNEQF
>-|TRBJ2-5|TRBV14
ASRRGQETQY
>TRBD2|TRBJ2-3|TRBV7-9
ASSSTSLRTDTQY
>-|TRBJ2-4|TRBV11-1
ASSLDGSRGSLAKNIQY
>-|TRBJ2-1|TRBV6-2/TRBV6-3
ASRFRAGPHNEQF
>-|TRBJ2-3|TRBV7-2
ASSLGPLAGNTDTQY
>-|TRBJ2-7|TRBV27
ASSLHPSGEGYEQY
>-|TRBJ1-3|TRBV7-2
ASSLVVASGNTIY
>TRBD2|TRBJ2-3|TRBV9
ASSVGGTDTQY
>-|TRBJ2-3|TRBV6-1
ASSPGDFLTQY
>-|TRBJ2-3|TRBV10-3
AISDGTTITDTQY
>-|TRBJ2-7|TRBV5-1
ASSLMGGSEQY
>-|TRBJ1-5|TRBV30
AWTWGPDQPQH
>TRBD1|TRBJ2-1|TRBV9
ASSARWDSEQF
>TRBD2|TRBJ2-3|TRBV24-1
ATSDPRTSGADTQY
>TRBD1|TRBJ2-2|TRBV28
ASRRDRGHPNTGELF
>-|TRBJ2-5|TRBV29-1
SVAYSVGETQY
>TRBD1|TRBJ2-1|TRBV20-1
STDMGQGDRGQF
>-|TRBJ1-5|TRBV2
ASSGPGSNQPQH
>TRBD1|TRBJ2-6|TRBV20-1
SARQGAGANVLT
>-|TRBJ2-1|TRBV5-4
ASSRTDSANEQF
>TRBD1|TRBJ2-1|TRBV11-2
ASSRWDRYNEQF